This is a list of T cell receptor beta chains from one sample in a study of OX40 agonist ivuxolimab in advanced cancers. Assay used: immunoSEQ multiplex PCR; TCRdb lists only in-frame clones, some missing. This sample has tens of thousands of clones, with about 93% found just once. The starting material was CD4+ or CD8+ T cells sorted from blood, obtained in a trial of the OX40 agonist ivuxolimab. The receptors stem from an adult with an advanced solid tumor such as melanoma, head and neck, liver or kidney cancer. Each CDR3 is given with its conserved first and last residue. Each record gives: V gene, clone size, D gene, J gene, CDR3 protein, CDR3 DNA. The D gene is left open where the match is weak. Size is stated for part of the rows, as once, few or many counts, or as a class when the clone is expanded.

>TRBV30|-|-|TRBJ2-5
CAWSVSGETQYF
TGTGCCTGGAGTGTATCCGGGGAGACCCAGTACTTC
>TRBV7-3|-|-|TRBJ1-1
CASSFDVNTEAFF
TGTGCCAGCAGCTTTGATGTCAACACTGAAGCTTTCTTT
>TRBV5-1|-|-|TRBJ1-4
CASSPGGGSTNEKLFF
TGCGCCAGCAGCCCCGGGGGTGGTTCAACTAATGAAAAACTGTTTTTT
>TRBV11-3|-|TRBD1|TRBJ2-5
CASSPSGGRGRETQYF
TGTGCCAGCAGCCCATCCGGTGGCAGGGGGCGTGAGACCCAGTACTTC
>TRBV4-1|-|-|TRBJ2-1
CASSQLVGLTYNEQFF
TGCGCCAGCAGCCAATTGGTGGGACTCACATACAATGAGCAGTTCTTC
>TRBV2|-|-|TRBJ2-3
CASTLLGVGIGDTQYF
TGTGCCAGCACCCTCTTAGGTGTGGGAATTGGAGATACGCAGTATTTT
>TRBV6-5|-|-|TRBJ2-6
CASSYSGGVGANVLTF
TGTGCCAGCAGTTACTCGGGCGGGGTTGGGGCCAACGTCCTGACTTTC
>TRBV6-1|few|TRBD1|TRBJ1-2
CASDPGQGTRGYTF
TGTGCCAGCGATCCGGGACAGGGTACTCGTGGCTACACCTTC
>TRBV9|-|-|TRBJ2-3
CASSVGQATDTQYF
TGTGCCAGCAGCGTAGGCCAGGCCACAGATACGCAGTATTTT
>TRBV19|-|TRBD1|TRBJ1-5
CASTATGLHQPQHF
TGTGCCAGTACCGCGACAGGGCTCCATCAGCCCCAGCATTTT
>TRBV4-3|-|-|TRBJ1-1
CASSQGWELNTEAFF
TGCGCCAGCAGCCAAGGGTGGGAGTTGAACACTGAAGCTTTCTTT
>TRBV6-1|-|-|TRBJ2-7
CASSEVAGVTYEQYF
TGTGCCAGCAGTGAAGTGGCAGGGGTTACCTACGAGCAGTACTTC
>TRBV11-3|once|TRBD1|TRBJ1-4
CASSLGDRVTNEKLFF
TGTGCCAGCAGCTTGGGGGACAGGGTAACTAATGAAAAACTGTTTTTT
>TRBV5-5|-|-|TRBJ1-6
CASSLEGQPNSPLHF
TGTGCCAGCAGCTTGGAAGGACAGCCAAATTCACCCCTCCACTTT
>TRBV11-3|-|-|TRBJ1-2
CASSLEQRYGYTF
TGTGCCAGCAGCTTAGAACAGCGGTATGGCTACACCTTC
>TRBV2|-|-|TRBJ2-7
CASSETGVSYEQYF
TGTGCCAGCAGTGAGACAGGAGTCTCCTACGAGCAGTACTTC
>TRBV5-1|-|-|TRBJ2-5
CASSLDSLPSETQYF
TGCGCCAGCAGCTTGGACAGTCTACCGTCGGAGACCCAGTACTTC
>TRBV19|-|-|TRBJ1-5
CASSPGAGWQPQHF
TGTGCCAGTAGTCCAGGGGCAGGGTGGCAGCCCCAGCATTTT
>TRBV5-1|-|-|TRBJ2-7
CASGPGLITYEQYF
TGCGCCAGCGGACCGGGACTGATTACCTACGAGCAGTACTTC
>TRBV27|once|-|TRBJ1-6
CASSLQGYNSPLHF
TGTGCCAGCAGTTTACAGGGTTATAATTCACCCCTCCACTTT
>TRBV2|-|-|TRBJ1-1
CASSAEQNTEAFF
TGTGCCAGCAGTGCGGAACAGAACACTGAAGCTTTCTTT
>TRBV28|-|TRBD1|TRBJ1-2
CASSQTGRGGYTF
TGTGCCAGCAGTCAGACAGGGAGAGGAGGCTACACCTTC
>TRBV15|-|-|TRBJ1-1
CATSRGGRQPMDTEAFF
TGTGCCACCAGCAGAGGGGGCCGTCAGCCGATGGACACTGAAGCTTTCTTT
>TRBV4-2|-|-|TRBJ1-6
CASSPTQYNSPLHF
TGTGCCAGCAGCCCGACACAGTATAATTCACCCCTCCACTTT
>TRBV5-8|-|-|TRBJ2-2
CASCLRENTGELFF
TGTGCCAGCTGCCTCAGGGAAAACACCGGGGAGCTGTTTTTT
>TRBV6-1|-|TRBD1|TRBJ2-7
CASSESGQVTYEQYF
TGTGCCAGCAGTGAAAGTGGACAGGTCACCTACGAGCAGTACTTC
>TRBV11-3|-|-|TRBJ2-2
CASSSLRTTNTGELFF
TGTGCCAGCAGCTCCCTCCGGACTACCAACACCGGGGAGCTGTTTTTT
>TRBV19|-|-|TRBJ2-2
CASSPPGLGAAGELFF
TGTGCCAGTAGTCCCCCGGGACTCGGGGCGGCCGGGGAGCTGTTTTTT
>TRBV4-1|-|TRBD1|TRBJ2-3
CASSQDRDSLRTDTQYF
TGCGCCAGCAGCCAAGATCGGGACAGCCTCCGCACAGATACGCAGTATTTT
>TRBV6-1|-|-|TRBJ2-7
CASSGGESFGPNEQYF
TGTGCCAGCAGTGGTGGGGAAAGCTTCGGGCCTAACGAGCAGTACTTC
>TRBV7-6|-|-|TRBJ2-5
CASSLAVYREGRETQYF
TGTGCCAGCAGCTTAGCAGTCTACAGGGAGGGAAGGGAGACCCAGTACTTC
>TRBV19|-|-|TRBJ1-2
CASRATGDPYGYTF
TGTGCCAGTAGGGCGACAGGAGACCCCTATGGCTACACCTTC
>TRBV28|-|-|TRBJ2-5
CASSLPARQETQYF
TGTGCCAGCAGTCTCCCGGCGAGACAAGAGACCCAGTACTTC
>TRBV15|-|TRBD2|TRBJ2-1
CATSRARGLAGGIEQFF
TGTGCCACCAGCAGGGCCAGAGGACTAGCGGGAGGTATAGAGCAGTTCTTC
>TRBV28|-|-|TRBJ1-2
CASSADSYTF
TGTGCCAGCAGTGCGGACTCCTACACCTTC
>TRBV30|-|-|TRBJ1-2
CAWSGGTYGYTF
TGTGCCTGGAGTGGGGGGACCTATGGCTACACCTTC
>TRBV27|-|TRBD2|TRBJ2-5
CATGRGRRETQYF
TGTGCCACCGGGCGGGGGAGGAGAGAGACCCAGTACTTC
>TRBV28|-|-|TRBJ1-5
CASSILGTTNQPQHF
TGTGCCAGCAGTATACTCGGGACAACTAATCAGCCCCAGCATTTT
>TRBV28|once|-|TRBJ2-5
CASTQTPEGETQYF
TGTGCCAGCACCCAAACCCCGGAGGGGGAGACCCAGTACTTC
>TRBV10-3|-|-|TRBJ1-2
CAISGAGQDVYGYTF
TGTGCCATCAGTGGGGCTGGTCAGGATGTCTATGGCTACACCTTC
>TRBV19|-|-|TRBJ2-7
CASSNRGAMGYEQYF
TGTGCCAGTAGTAATCGGGGGGCGATGGGCTACGAGCAGTACTTC
>TRBV11-3|-|-|TRBJ2-7
CASSLDLGGREIYEQYF
TGTGCCAGCAGCTTAGATCTGGGGGGAAGGGAAATTTACGAGCAGTACTTC
>TRBV10-1|few|-|TRBJ2-1
CASRPTPWDFTMKQFF
TGCGCCAGCAGACCGACGCCGTGGGACTTTACAATGAAGCAGTTCTTC
>TRBV11-2|-|-|TRBJ1-1
CASSRQGLHANTEAFF
TGTGCCAGCAGCCGTCAGGGCCTTCATGCGAACACTGAAGCTTTCTTT
>TRBV5-6|-|-|TRBJ2-5
CASSLRGTQGQETQYF
TGTGCCAGCAGCCTACGGGGTACCCAGGGACAAGAGACCCAGTACTTC
>TRBV30|-|-|TRBJ1-1
CARHTEAFF
TGTGCCCGCCACACTGAAGCTTTCTTT
>TRBV2|few|-|TRBJ2-7
CASSEQAYEQYF
TGTGCCAGCAGTGAACAGGCGTACGAGCAGTACTTC
>TRBV9|few|TRBD2|TRBJ2-7
CASSVAGTSGYEQYF
TGTGCCAGCAGCGTAGCTGGGACTAGCGGATACGAGCAGTACTTC
>TRBV7-2|-|TRBD2|TRBJ2-5
CASTLAGGGETQYF
TGTGCCAGCACCCTAGCGGGGGGAGGAGAGACCCAGTACTTC
>TRBV6-4|-|-|TRBJ1-1
CASSEGMNTEAFF
TGTGCCAGCAGTGAAGGGATGAACACTGAAGCTTTCTTT
>TRBV5-4|-|-|TRBJ1-5
CASSLGGGPNQPQHF
TGTGCCAGCAGCTTGGGAGGGGGGCCCAATCAGCCCCAGCATTTT
>TRBV7-9|-|TRBD1|TRBJ2-3
CASSSHTGGRTDTQYF
TGTGCCAGCAGCTCGCACACAGGGGGCCGCACAGATACGCAGTATTTT
>TRBV6-1|-|-|TRBJ2-6
CASSETAGSGANVLTF
TGTGCCAGCAGTGAAACCGCGGGGTCTGGGGCCAACGTCCTGACTTTC
>TRBV4-2|-|-|TRBJ2-1
CASSQGGSQRNEQFF
TGTGCCAGCAGCCAAGGTGGGAGCCAGAGAAATGAGCAGTTCTTC
>TRBV19|-|-|TRBJ2-4
CASSTAGFGPYKNIQYF
TGTGCCAGTAGTACGGCGGGGTTCGGCCCGTACAAAAACATTCAGTACTTC
>TRBV27|-|TRBD2|TRBJ2-2
CASSLFLAGGNTGELFF
TGTGCCAGCAGTCTATTCTTAGCGGGGGGGAACACCGGGGAGCTGTTTTTT